This TCR beta chain is drawn from a study of T cells in Graves' hyperthyroidism and ophthalmopathy. RNA transcripts yielded amplified TCR beta CDR3 regions. Primed by the HTBI set, a first-round RT-PCR was run on the TCR CDR3. TCRdb reprocessed the multiplex PCR reads via MiXCR and lists one record per CDR3 protein. This sample has hundreds of thousands of distinct CDR3 sequences; 14% to 15% occur once, and the top ten carry approximately 13%. Remarks on this clonotype: A read error may be the cause here, since a much bigger clone is one base away.

This CDR3 region has 16 residues. Germline V lookup: CDR1 LGHNA, CDR2 YNFKEQ. The TCR comes from a young man with Graves' ophthalmopathy. The chain couples TRBV4-2 to TRBJ2-5, with 9 bases aligning to TRBD2. Sequences were obtained from blood. The CDR3 DNA sequence: TGTGCCAGCAGCCAAGAAGGTAGCGGGAGCCAAGAGACCCGGTACTTC. Its protein is CASSQEGSGSQETRYF.